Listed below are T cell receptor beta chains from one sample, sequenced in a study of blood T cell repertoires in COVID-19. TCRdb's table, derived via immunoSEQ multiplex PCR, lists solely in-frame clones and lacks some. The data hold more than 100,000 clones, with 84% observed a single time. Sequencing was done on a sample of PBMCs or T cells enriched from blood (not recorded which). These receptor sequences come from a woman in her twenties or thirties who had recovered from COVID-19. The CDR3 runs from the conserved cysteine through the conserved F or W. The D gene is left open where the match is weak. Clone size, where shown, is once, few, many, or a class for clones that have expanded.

cdr3_aa: CASSLRATVSAGELFF; cdr3_nt: TGTGCCAGCAGCCTCAGGGCCACCGTGAGCGCCGGGGAGCTGTTTTTT; clone_size: .; j_call: TRBJ2-2; v_call: TRBV5-8; d_call: .
cdr3_aa: CASSMAGTGTEAFF; cdr3_nt: TGTGCCAGTAGTATGGCCGGGACAGGCACTGAAGCTTTCTTT; clone_size: .; j_call: TRBJ1-1; v_call: TRBV19; d_call: TRBD1
cdr3_aa: CASSLGGRAYNSPLHF; cdr3_nt: TGTGCCAGCAGCTTGGGCGGCAGAGCTTATAATTCACCCCTCCACTTT; clone_size: .; j_call: TRBJ1-6; v_call: TRBV5-4; d_call: .
cdr3_aa: CSPLGRGRAGEQFF; cdr3_nt: TGCAGCCCCCTGGGGAGGGGGAGGGCCGGTGAGCAGTTCTTC; clone_size: few; j_call: TRBJ2-1; v_call: TRBV29-1; d_call: .
cdr3_aa: CASSSSLAGMTDTQYF; cdr3_nt: TGTGCCAGCAGCTCAAGCCTGGCGGGTATGACAGATACGCAGTATTTT; clone_size: .; j_call: TRBJ2-3; v_call: TRBV9; d_call: .
cdr3_aa: CASSQELFGSERPTDTQYF; cdr3_nt: TGTGCCAGCAGCCAAGAACTGTTCGGATCGGAGCGGCCCACAGATACGCAGTATTTT; clone_size: .; j_call: TRBJ2-3; v_call: TRBV3-1/TRBV3-2; d_call: .
cdr3_aa: CASSLGGPTEAFF; cdr3_nt: TGTGCCAGCAGCTTAGGCGGGCCCACTGAAGCTTTCTTT; clone_size: few; j_call: TRBJ1-1; v_call: TRBV7-9; d_call: .
cdr3_aa: CASSLGLGSGANVLTF; cdr3_nt: TGTGCCAGCAGCTTGGGGCTAGGCTCTGGGGCCAACGTCCTGACTTTC; clone_size: .; j_call: TRBJ2-6; v_call: TRBV7-2; d_call: .
cdr3_aa: CASSQVGRGSLFSQYF; cdr3_nt: TGCGCCAGCAGCCAAGTCGGCAGGGGATCCCTATTCTCGCAGTACTTC; clone_size: .; j_call: TRBJ2-7; v_call: TRBV4-1; d_call: .
cdr3_aa: CASSQARSTEAFF; cdr3_nt: TGTGCCAGCAGCCAAGCGAGATCTACTGAAGCTTTCTTT; clone_size: .; j_call: TRBJ1-1; v_call: TRBV3-1/TRBV3-2; d_call: .
cdr3_aa: CASSYSRGGRGNGYTF; cdr3_nt: TGTGCCAGCAGTTACTCGAGGGGGGGGCGCGGGAATGGCTACACCTTC; clone_size: .; j_call: TRBJ1-2; v_call: TRBV6-5; d_call: .
cdr3_aa: CASSLHPKGMETEAFF; cdr3_nt: TGTGCCAGCAGCCTCCACCCAAAGGGGATGGAGACTGAAGCTTTCTTT; clone_size: .; j_call: TRBJ1-1; v_call: TRBV5-6; d_call: .
cdr3_aa: CASSEIRGRNYGYTF; cdr3_nt: TGTGCCAGCAGTGAAATAAGGGGCAGAAACTATGGCTACACCTTC; clone_size: .; j_call: TRBJ1-2; v_call: TRBV2; d_call: .
cdr3_aa: CASSADRGSNQPQHF; cdr3_nt: TGTGCCAGTAGTGCGGACAGGGGGAGCAATCAGCCCCAGCATTTT; clone_size: .; j_call: TRBJ1-5; v_call: TRBV19; d_call: TRBD1
cdr3_aa: CASSQEPHPRLATTDTQYF; cdr3_nt: TGCGCCAGCAGCCAAGAACCACATCCTCGACTAGCGACTACAGATACGCAGTATTTT; clone_size: .; j_call: TRBJ2-3; v_call: TRBV4-3; d_call: TRBD2
cdr3_aa: CASSPGQERGNIQYF; cdr3_nt: TGTGCCAGCTCACCAGGACAGGAGAGGGGAAACATTCAGTACTTC; clone_size: .; j_call: TRBJ2-4; v_call: TRBV18; d_call: TRBD1
cdr3_aa: CASSSYGASGDEQYF; cdr3_nt: TGTGCCAGCAGCTCCTATGGGGCTAGCGGGGACGAGCAGTACTTC; clone_size: .; j_call: TRBJ2-7; v_call: TRBV9; d_call: TRBD2
cdr3_aa: CASSQDRQGAGSPLHF; cdr3_nt: TGTGCCAGCAGCCAAGACCGACAGGGGGCGGGGTCACCCCTCCACTTT; clone_size: .; j_call: TRBJ1-6; v_call: TRBV4-2; d_call: TRBD1
cdr3_aa: CASSGLGLSYEQYF; cdr3_nt: TGTGCCAGCAGCGGCCTAGGCCTCTCCTACGAGCAGTACTTC; clone_size: .; j_call: TRBJ2-7; v_call: TRBV9; d_call: .
cdr3_aa: CASSYRASGNQETQYF; cdr3_nt: TGTGCCAGCAGTTACAGGGCTAGCGGGAACCAAGAGACCCAGTACTTC; clone_size: few; j_call: TRBJ2-5; v_call: TRBV6-5; d_call: TRBD2
cdr3_aa: CASSLVTGPSGNTIYF; cdr3_nt: TGCGCCAGCAGCTTGGTTACAGGGCCCTCTGGAAACACCATATATTTT; clone_size: once; j_call: TRBJ1-3; v_call: TRBV5-1; d_call: .
cdr3_aa: CASSPRQGRNSPLHF; cdr3_nt: TGTGCCAGCAGTCCACGACAGGGAAGGAATTCACCCCTCCACTTT; clone_size: .; j_call: TRBJ1-6; v_call: TRBV6-2/TRBV6-3; d_call: TRBD1
cdr3_aa: CASSQAGGDADTQYF; cdr3_nt: TGTGCCAGCAGCCAAGCGGGAGGGGACGCAGATACGCAGTATTTT; clone_size: .; j_call: TRBJ2-3; v_call: TRBV4-2; d_call: TRBD2
cdr3_aa: CASSRASGSVDTQYF; cdr3_nt: TGTGCCAGCTCACGGGCTAGCGGGAGCGTAGATACGCAGTATTTT; clone_size: .; j_call: TRBJ2-3; v_call: TRBV18; d_call: TRBD2
cdr3_aa: CASSQVRANYGYTF; cdr3_nt: TGCGCCAGCAGCCAAGTAAGAGCTAACTATGGCTACACCTTC; clone_size: .; j_call: TRBJ1-2; v_call: TRBV4-1; d_call: .
cdr3_aa: CASKSGTGGSPLHF; cdr3_nt: TGTGCCAGTAAGTCCGGGACAGGGGGTTCACCCCTCCACTTT; clone_size: .; j_call: TRBJ1-6; v_call: TRBV19; d_call: TRBD1
cdr3_aa: CASSGTGDYGYTF; cdr3_nt: TGTGCCAGTTCGGGGACAGGGGATTATGGCTACACCTTC; clone_size: once; j_call: TRBJ1-2; v_call: TRBV19; d_call: TRBD1
cdr3_aa: CSASGSGSTETQYF; cdr3_nt: TGCAGTGCTAGTGGTAGCGGGAGCACAGAGACCCAGTACTTC; clone_size: .; j_call: TRBJ2-5; v_call: TRBV20-1; d_call: TRBD2
cdr3_aa: CASRTGEGIYGYTF; cdr3_nt: TGTGCCAGCCGGACAGGGGAAGGGATTTATGGCTACACCTTC; clone_size: .; j_call: TRBJ1-2; v_call: TRBV27; d_call: TRBD1
cdr3_aa: CASSHVTGVYNEQFF; cdr3_nt: TGTGCCAGCAGTCACGTGACAGGGGTCTACAATGAGCAGTTCTTC; clone_size: .; j_call: TRBJ2-1; v_call: TRBV28; d_call: TRBD1
cdr3_aa: CASSRGDSGEKLFF; cdr3_nt: TGTGCCAGCAGTAGGGGGGACAGCGGTGAAAAACTGTTTTTT; clone_size: .; j_call: TRBJ1-4; v_call: TRBV2; d_call: TRBD1
cdr3_aa: CASSPVWRGQGAREQYF; cdr3_nt: TGTGCCAGCAGCCCAGTATGGAGGGGACAGGGGGCGAGGGAGCAGTACTTC; clone_size: .; j_call: TRBJ2-7; v_call: TRBV27; d_call: TRBD1
cdr3_aa: CASSQGHSYNEQFF; cdr3_nt: TGTGCCAGCAGCCAAGGGCACTCCTACAATGAGCAGTTCTTC; clone_size: .; j_call: TRBJ2-1; v_call: TRBV3-1/TRBV3-2; d_call: .
cdr3_aa: CASSPAGVRPYEQYF; cdr3_nt: TGTGCCAGCAGCCCGGCAGGGGTTCGTCCCTACGAGCAGTACTTC; clone_size: .; j_call: TRBJ2-7; v_call: TRBV7-3; d_call: .
cdr3_aa: CASSLDGREGSPLHF; cdr3_nt: TGCGCCAGCAGCTTGGATGGAAGGGAGGGCTCACCCCTCCACTTT; clone_size: few; j_call: TRBJ1-6; v_call: TRBV5-1; d_call: .
cdr3_aa: CASSPRASANSPLHF; cdr3_nt: TGTGCCAGCTCACCACGGGCGTCAGCTAATTCACCCCTCCACTTT; clone_size: .; j_call: TRBJ1-6; v_call: TRBV18; d_call: .
cdr3_aa: CASSQGQSYNSPLHF; cdr3_nt: TGTGCCAGCAGCCAAGGACAGAGCTATAATTCACCCCTCCACTTT; clone_size: .; j_call: TRBJ1-6; v_call: TRBV3-1/TRBV3-2; d_call: .
cdr3_aa: CAISEGTGELFF; cdr3_nt: TGTGCCATCAGTGAGGGCACCGGGGAGCTATTTTTT; clone_size: .; j_call: TRBJ2-2; v_call: TRBV10-3; d_call: .
cdr3_aa: CANPGPMNTEAFF; cdr3_nt: TGTGCCAACCCAGGGCCCATGAACACTGAAGCTTTCTTT; clone_size: once; j_call: TRBJ1-1; v_call: TRBV19; d_call: .
cdr3_aa: CASSQRFGGMDEQYF; cdr3_nt: TGTGCCAGCAGCCAACGGTTCGGGGGTATGGACGAGCAGTACTTC; clone_size: .; j_call: TRBJ2-7; v_call: TRBV6-5; d_call: .
cdr3_aa: CASSVLTVGGNQPQHF; cdr3_nt: TGTGCCAGCAGTGTCCTCACAGTAGGCGGCAATCAGCCCCAGCATTTT; clone_size: .; j_call: TRBJ1-5; v_call: TRBV28; d_call: .
cdr3_aa: CASRPTSGRAYEQYF; cdr3_nt: TGTGCCAGCAGGCCAACTAGCGGGAGGGCATACGAGCAGTACTTC; clone_size: .; j_call: TRBJ2-7; v_call: TRBV28; d_call: TRBD2
cdr3_aa: CASSDRLAPYNEQFF; cdr3_nt: TGTGCCAGCAGCGACCGACTAGCGCCCTACAATGAGCAGTTCTTC; clone_size: .; j_call: TRBJ2-1; v_call: TRBV5-5; d_call: TRBD2
cdr3_aa: CASSLRVGRGNTEAFF; cdr3_nt: TGTGCCAGCAGTTTACGGGTCGGCAGGGGGAACACTGAAGCTTTCTTT; clone_size: .; j_call: TRBJ1-1; v_call: TRBV27; d_call: .
cdr3_aa: CAWSPGGYSYEQYF; cdr3_nt: TGTGCCTGGAGTCCAGGGGGTTACTCCTACGAGCAGTACTTC; clone_size: once; j_call: TRBJ2-7; v_call: TRBV30; d_call: TRBD1
cdr3_aa: CASSSGTTVADEQYF; cdr3_nt: TGTGCCAGCAGCTCCGGGACAACCGTCGCGGACGAGCAGTACTTC; clone_size: few; j_call: TRBJ2-7; v_call: TRBV7-9; d_call: .
cdr3_aa: CASSEAEFEKLFF; cdr3_nt: TGTGCCAGCAGTGAAGCGGAGTTTGAAAAACTGTTTTTT; clone_size: .; j_call: TRBJ1-4; v_call: TRBV6-1; d_call: .
cdr3_aa: CASSQEAPGGGLDEQYF; cdr3_nt: TGTGCCAGCAGCCAAGAGGCCCCCGGGGGGGGTCTGGACGAGCAGTACTTC; clone_size: .; j_call: TRBJ2-7; v_call: TRBV4-2; d_call: TRBD2
cdr3_aa: CASSDGGRGYSGNTIYF; cdr3_nt: TGCGCCAGCAGTGACGGGGGACGTGGGTACTCCGGAAACACCATATATTTT; clone_size: .; j_call: TRBJ1-3; v_call: TRBV10-2; d_call: .
cdr3_aa: CASSLLAGAGQETQYF; cdr3_nt: TGCGCCAGCAGCTTGTTAGCGGGAGCCGGGCAAGAGACCCAGTACTTC; clone_size: .; j_call: TRBJ2-5; v_call: TRBV5-1; d_call: TRBD2
cdr3_aa: CASSNRVRDYGYTF; cdr3_nt: TGTGCCAGCAGCAACAGGGTCCGAGACTATGGCTACACCTTC; clone_size: .; j_call: TRBJ1-2; v_call: TRBV9; d_call: .
cdr3_aa: CAWGTGPNQPQHF; cdr3_nt: TGTGCCTGGGGGACAGGGCCTAATCAGCCCCAGCATTTT; clone_size: .; j_call: TRBJ1-5; v_call: TRBV30; d_call: TRBD1
cdr3_aa: CASSDGDIYGYTF; cdr3_nt: TGTGCCAGCAGTGACGGGGACATCTATGGCTACACCTTC; clone_size: .; j_call: TRBJ1-2; v_call: TRBV25-1; d_call: .